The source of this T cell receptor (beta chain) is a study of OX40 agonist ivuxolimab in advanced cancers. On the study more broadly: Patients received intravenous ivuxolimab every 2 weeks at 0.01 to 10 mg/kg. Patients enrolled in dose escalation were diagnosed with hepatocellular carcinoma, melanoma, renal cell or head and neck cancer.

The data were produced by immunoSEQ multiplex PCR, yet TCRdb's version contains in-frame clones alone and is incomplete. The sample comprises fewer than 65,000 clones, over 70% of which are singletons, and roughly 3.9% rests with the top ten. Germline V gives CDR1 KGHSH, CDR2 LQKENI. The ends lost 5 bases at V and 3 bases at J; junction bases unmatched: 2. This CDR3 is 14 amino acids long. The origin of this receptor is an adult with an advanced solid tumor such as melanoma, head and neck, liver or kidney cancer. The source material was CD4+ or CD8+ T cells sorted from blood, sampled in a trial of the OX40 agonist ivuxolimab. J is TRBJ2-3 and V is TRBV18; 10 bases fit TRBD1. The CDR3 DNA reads TGTGCCAGCTCATCGGGACAGGGGACAGATACGCAGTATTTT. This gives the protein CASSSGQGTDTQYF.